The T cell receptor beta chain under discussion was sequenced for a study of control samples from healthy donors and cancer patients. Germline CDR1 is MNHEY and CDR2 is SMNVEV (reference sequence). This CDR3 contains 15 residues. Trimming took 3 bases from V and 0 from J, leaving 9 bases between them. Produced via immunoSEQ multiplex PCR; TCRdb's table is partial and in-frame only. The sample yields 150,000 to 200,000 clones, roughly 94% seen once. The chain employs TRBV27 and TRBJ1-5, with D tentatively TRBD1 (5 bases). The sequence came from a man aged 60 to 75 with colorectal cancer. Sample: PBMCs. CDR3 nucleotide sequence: TGTGCCAGCAGTTTCGGGAGGGGTAGCAATCAGCCCCAGCATTTT. This encodes CASSFGRGSNQPQHF.